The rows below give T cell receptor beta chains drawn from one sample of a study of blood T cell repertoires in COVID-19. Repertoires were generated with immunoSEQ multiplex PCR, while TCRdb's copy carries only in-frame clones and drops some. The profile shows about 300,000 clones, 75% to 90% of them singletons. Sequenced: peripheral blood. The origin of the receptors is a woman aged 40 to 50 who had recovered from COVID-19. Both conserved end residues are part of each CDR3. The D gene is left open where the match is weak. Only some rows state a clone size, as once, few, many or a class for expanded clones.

CDR3aa: CASSPAGPVSGNTIYF; CDR3nt: TGTGCCAGCAGCCCAGCGGGGCCGGTTTCTGGAAACACCATATATTTT; len: 16; d_gene: NA; j_gene: TRBJ1-3; abundance: NA; v_gene: TRBV11-2
CDR3aa: CASSGHLSTEAFF; CDR3nt: TGTGCCAGCAGCGGACACCTAAGTACTGAAGCTTTCTTT; len: 13; d_gene: NA; j_gene: TRBJ1-1; abundance: once; v_gene: TRBV3-1/TRBV3-2
CDR3aa: CASSEGGPYEQYF; CDR3nt: TGTGCCAGCAGTGAAGGCGGGCCCTACGAGCAGTACTTC; len: 13; d_gene: NA; j_gene: TRBJ2-7; abundance: NA; v_gene: TRBV6-1
CDR3aa: CAWTKTSGGALAADTQYF; CDR3nt: TGTGCCTGGACTAAGACTAGCGGGGGGGCCTTAGCGGCAGATACGCAGTATTTT; len: 18; d_gene: TRBD2; j_gene: TRBJ2-3; abundance: NA; v_gene: TRBV30
CDR3aa: CASSPLGAGELFF; CDR3nt: TGTGCCAGCAGCCCCCTCGGGGCCGGGGAGCTGTTTTTT; len: 13; d_gene: NA; j_gene: TRBJ2-2; abundance: NA; v_gene: TRBV13
CDR3aa: CASSLSLREGGGSYNEQFF; CDR3nt: TGTGCCAGCAGTTTATCCCTCAGGGAAGGGGGGGGCTCCTACAATGAGCAGTTCTTC; len: 19; d_gene: NA; j_gene: TRBJ2-1; abundance: NA; v_gene: TRBV27
CDR3aa: CASRNRGQPQHF; CDR3nt: TGTGCCAGCAGGAACAGGGGTCAGCCCCAGCATTTT; len: 12; d_gene: TRBD1; j_gene: TRBJ1-5; abundance: NA; v_gene: TRBV27
CDR3aa: CASRDGTAYTEAFF; CDR3nt: TGTGCCAGCAGGGACGGGACAGCGTACACTGAAGCTTTCTTT; len: 14; d_gene: TRBD1; j_gene: TRBJ1-1; abundance: NA; v_gene: TRBV2
CDR3aa: CAWSFSKRAYEQYF; CDR3nt: TGTGCCTGGAGTTTCTCAAAGAGGGCCTACGAGCAGTACTTC; len: 14; d_gene: NA; j_gene: TRBJ2-7; abundance: NA; v_gene: TRBV30
CDR3aa: CASRFDGTGTEAFF; CDR3nt: TGTGCCAGCAGATTCGACGGTACAGGTACCGAAGCTTTCTTT; len: 14; d_gene: NA; j_gene: TRBJ1-1; abundance: NA; v_gene: TRBV2
CDR3aa: CASTKDRGNTGELFF; CDR3nt: TGTGCCAGTACCAAGGACAGGGGGAACACCGGGGAGCTGTTTTTT; len: 15; d_gene: TRBD1; j_gene: TRBJ2-2; abundance: few; v_gene: TRBV19
CDR3aa: CASSQGPGQRNEKLFF; CDR3nt: TGCGCCAGCAGCCAAGGTCCAGGGCAGAGGAATGAAAAACTGTTTTTT; len: 16; d_gene: NA; j_gene: TRBJ1-4; abundance: NA; v_gene: TRBV4-3
CDR3aa: CASSQETRRETQYF; CDR3nt: TGTGCCAGCAGCCAGGAGACCCGTCGGGAGACCCAGTACTTC; len: 14; d_gene: NA; j_gene: TRBJ2-5; abundance: NA; v_gene: TRBV4-2